Below, one T cell receptor (beta chain) is given with its context. The antigen is unknown. Here immunoSEQ multiplex PCR was the method, and the copy in TCRdb shows in-frame clones only, minus some. The sample has about 2.4 million clones; 93% are singletons. The ends were cut back, 3 bases at V and 0 bases at J, with 12 bases in the middle. Germline CDR1 is LGHNA and CDR2 is YSLEER. The length of the CDR3 is 16 residues. These data originate in a study of shared clonotypes between healthy human individuals. Findings of the study overall: An expected dependence of interdonor clonotype sharing on sequencing depth was noted.

This chain uses TRBV4-3 with TRBJ1-5; D not certain. This clonotype was sampled from a man aged 18 to 29 in good health. Some clones in this sample may be carry-over from other donors' samples. The sequenced sample was naive CD4+ T cells from PBMCs. Regarding subset: CD45RA+ positively selected. Here the CDR3 reads CASSHITAHSNQPQHF. The CDR3 coding sequence is TGCGCCAGCAGCCATATCACAGCCCATAGCAATCAGCCCCAGCATTTT.